Each of the 27 T cell receptor beta chains below was sequenced from the same sample in a study of blood T cell repertoires in COVID-19. The data were produced by immunoSEQ multiplex PCR, yet TCRdb's version contains in-frame clones alone and is incomplete. The profile shows 150,000 to 200,000 clones, about 85% of them singletons. Material for sequencing was PBMCs or T cells enriched from blood (not recorded which). These receptors came from a middle-aged woman in a cohort exposed to, infected with or recovered from COVID-19 (not recorded which).

CDR3: CASSAGGLDTGELFF. For the CDR3, the DNA is TGTGCCAGCAGCGCAGGGGGCTTGGACACCGGGGAGCTGTTTTTT. The rearrangement joins TRBV11-3 to TRBJ2-2; TRBD1 matches at 8 bases. This CDR3 is built from 15 residues. With 5 bases clipped from V and 3 bases from J, the junction kept 5 bases outside the gene matches. Germline CDR1 reads SGHNT; CDR2 reads YENEEA.

This clone came up once. The chain has TRBV5-1 and TRBJ2-7; D possibly corresponds to TRBD2 (6 bases). V gave up 4 bases and J gave up 3 bases, with 17 bases separating them. The CDR3 has 15 residues. Germline CDR1 and CDR2: SGHRS and YFSETQ. The CDR3 loop reads CASSESTGGIYEQYF. DNA for the CDR3: TGCGCCAGCAGCGAGAGTACAGGAGGGATCTACGAGCAGTACTTC.

The V call is TRBV5-1, the J call TRBJ2-1, with 9 bases aligning to TRBD2. The germline V gene encodes CDR1 SGHRS and CDR2 YFSETQ. The V gene end was trimmed by 4 bases and the J gene end by 0 bases; junction bases not matched to a gene: 11. This CDR3 spans 18 amino acids. CDR3 protein: CASSLSIGLAISYNEQFF. CDR3 nucleotides: TGCGCCAGCAGCCTGAGTATCGGACTAGCGATCTCCTACAATGAGCAGTTCTTC.

V gene TRBV19 combines with J gene TRBJ1-4; a possible D gene is TRBD1 (6 bases). The V end lost 6 bases, the J end lost 5 bases, and 13 bases lay between the germline ends. Germline V gene lookup returns CDR1 LNHDA and CDR2 SQIVND (reference sequence). CDR3 size: 14 residues. CDR3 coding DNA: TGTGCCAGTAGCACGGACAGATTAAATGAAAAACTGTTTTTT. It encodes CASSTDRLNEKLFF. The variable domain in full, completed from reference TRBV19 and TRBJ1-4, reads DGGITQSPKYLFRKEGQNVTLSCEQNLNHDAMYWYRQDPGQGLRLIYYSQIVNDFQKGDIAEGYSVSREKKESFPLTVTSAQKNPTAFYLCASSTDRLNEKLFFGSGTQLSVL.

The chain is built from TRBV6-2 or TRBV6-3 and TRBJ1-2; unclear D gene. V dropped 4 bases and J dropped 4 bases, with 16 bases sitting between them. Per germline, CDR1 MNHEY and CDR2 SVGEGT. This CDR3 is built from 15 residues. The CDR3 sequence: CASSWAEVLIYGYTF. CDR3 nucleotides: TGTGCCAGCAGTTGGGCCGAAGTTTTGATCTATGGCTACACCTTC.

The chain uses TRBV18 and TRBJ1-1; 8 positions match TRBD1. The germline V gene has CDR1 KGHSH and CDR2 LQKENI. V lost 6 bases to trimming and J lost 0 bases; unmatched junction nucleotides: 12. This CDR3 has 17 residues. The CDR3 here is CASSPDRALILNTEAFF. Here the CDR3 DNA reads TGTGCCAGCTCGCCGGACAGGGCCCTCATTCTGAACACTGAAGCTTTCTTT.

V usage is TRBV28 and J usage is TRBJ2-5; the match to TRBD2 covers 9 bases. V was pared by 7 bases and J by 5 bases, with 14 bases of the junction left unmatched. Germline values: CDR1 MDHEN, CDR2 SYDVKM. The CDR3 extends over 16 amino acids. The CDR3 is CASMRRGTSSTETQYF. The CDR3 nucleotides read TGTGCCAGCATGAGACGAGGGACTAGCTCTACGGAGACCCAGTACTTC. Full variable domain (outside the CDR3, taken from reference TRBV28 and TRBJ2-5): DVKVTQSSRYLVKRTGEKVFLECVQDMDHENMFWYRQDPGLGLRLIYFSYDVKMKEKGDIPEGYSVSREKKERFSLILESASTNQTSMYLCASMRRGTSSTETQYFGPGTRLLVL.

This clone has at least ten counts. The chain employs TRBV7-9 and TRBJ2-5; possibly TRBD2 for D (6 bases). V shed 2 bases and J shed 3 bases, with 16 bases lying between them. CDR1 and CDR2 from the germline V gene are SEHNR and FQNEAQ (reference sequence). The CDR3 covers 16 residues. DNA for the CDR3: TGTGCCAGCAGCTTACACGGAGGGTATTACGAAGAGACCCAGTACTTC. Protein product: CASSLHGGYYEETQYF.

The chain has TRBV29-1 and TRBJ2-7; TRBD2 might be the D (6 bases). The V end was cut by 5 bases, the J end by 3 bases, with 14 bases between. This CDR3 is 13 amino acids long. Per germline, CDR1 SQVTM and CDR2 ANQGSEA. In DNA form, the CDR3 reads TGCAGCGTTCTCGGGGGAAAGAGCTACGAGCAGTACTTC. Its translation: CSVLGGKSYEQYF.

This chain links TRBV7-9 with TRBJ2-1, with D tentatively TRBD1 (6 bases). Trimming pared 5 bases from V and 4 bases from J, leaving 15 bases between. This CDR3 comprises 15 residues. The germline V gene has CDR1 SEHNR and CDR2 FQNEAQ (reference sequence). The CDR3 reads CASSHVGQRYNEQFF. CDR3 nucleotide sequence: TGTGCCAGCAGCCATGTGGGACAAAGATACAATGAGCAGTTCTTC. Supplemented by reference TRBV7-9 and TRBJ2-1, the full variable domain reads DTGVSQNPRHKITKRGQNVTFRCDPISEHNRLYWYRQTLGQGPEFLTYFQNEAQLEKSRLLSDRFSAERPKGSFSTLEIQRTEQGDSAMYLCASSHVGQRYNEQFFGPGTRLTVL.

The rearrangement uses TRBV5-1 and TRBJ2-7, with a weak D call TRBD1 (5 bases). V was clipped by 0 bases and J by 5 bases, with 15 bases between them. Germline loops: CDR1 SGHRS, CDR2 YFSETQ. This CDR3 spans 15 amino acids. CDR3 nucleotides: TGCGCCAGCAGCTTGGGTTCCGGCAGGGCCCACGAGCAGTACTTC. As protein: CASSLGSGRAHEQYF.

This clone was seen only once. The gene calls are TRBV28 and TRBJ1-2; no definite D call. From germline, CDR1 is MDHEN and CDR2 SYDVKM. V lost 4 bases, J lost 14 bases, and 17 bases lay in between. The CDR3 length is 12 residues. The CDR3 spells CASSSTTRAGTF. The DNA of the CDR3 is TGTGCCAGCAGTTCCACGACGCGGGCCGGGACCTTC.

V and J are TRBV5-5 and TRBJ1-1, with TRBD1 as a possible D gene (6 bases). The CDR3 loop spans 19 amino acids. Trimming left V 3 bases short and J 7 bases short, with 31 bases between. Germline CDR1 reads SGHKS; CDR2 reads YYEKEE (reference sequence). This CDR3 reads CASSSHGGARREPNLEAFF. The CDR3 DNA is TGTGCCAGCAGCTCCCACGGGGGGGCGAGAAGAGAGCCTAACCTTGAAGCTTTCTTT.

The rearrangement joins TRBV6-5 to TRBJ2-7; TRBD2 agrees at 12 bases. V lost 6 bases to trimming and J lost 1 base; unmatched junction nucleotides: 1. Germline V gene data show CDR1 as MNHEY and CDR2 as SVGAGI. CDR3 length: 14 residues. The CDR3 region has the DNA TGTGCCAGCAGCGGGACTAGCGGGTCCTACGAGCAGTACTTC. Protein: CASSGTSGSYEQYF.

This clone was recorded once. The chain uses TRBV5-4 and TRBJ1-6; TRBD1 is a possible D gene (5 bases). This CDR3 comprises 13 residues. Between the trimmed V and J ends, which lost 0 bases and 7 bases, there was a span of 5 bases. The germline V gene has CDR1 SGHNT and CDR2 YYREEE (reference sequence). CDR3 sequence (DNA): TGTGCCAGCAGCTTGGGGACAAATTCACCCCTCCACTTT. Translation gives CASSLGTNSPLHF.

The chain combines TRBV7-9 with TRBJ1-1, with D maybe TRBD1 (5 bases). V was cut by 9 bases and J by 1 base, with 9 bases left in between. This CDR3 comprises 12 residues. Germline-derived CDR1 and CDR2 are SEHNR and FQNEAQ (reference sequence). The CDR3 nucleotides are TGTGCCAGACAGGTTACGAACACTGAAGCTTTCTTT. It encodes CARQVTNTEAFF.

The count of this clone is one. The J gene is TRBJ1-5, the V gene TRBV7-2; no clear D. This CDR3 spans 14 amino acids. Germline V gene sequence: CDR1 SGHTA, CDR2 FQGNSA. Trimming left V 1 base short and J 2 bases short, with 6 bases between. The CDR3 sequence: CASSLEGGNQPQHF. The DNA for the CDR3 is TGTGCCAGCAGCTTAGAGGGAGGCAATCAGCCCCAGCATTTT. Drawing the rest from reference TRBV7-2 and TRBJ1-5, the complete variable domain is GAGVSQSPSNKVTEKGKDVELRCDPISGHTALYWYRQSLGQGLEFLIYFQGNSAPDKSGLPSDRFSAERTGGSVSTLTIQRTQQEDSAVYLCASSLEGGNQPQHFGDGTRLSIL.

The V gene is TRBV19, the J gene TRBJ2-1; 9 bases agree with TRBD2. The CDR3 is 14 amino acids. The J segment lost 4 bases and the V segment lost 5 bases, leaving 3 bases of the junction unmatched. Germline V gene sequence: CDR1 LNHDA, CDR2 SQIVND (reference sequence). The CDR3: CASSLSGGYNEQFF. The DNA of the CDR3 is TGTGCCAGTAGTTTGAGCGGGGGGTACAATGAGCAGTTCTTC.

The chain recombines TRBV9 with TRBJ1-2; D not certain. Germline V CDR1 and CDR2: SGDLS, YYNGEE. This CDR3 contains 13 residues. The V end was cut by 1 base, the J end by 1 base, with 5 bases between. The CDR3 DNA reads as TGTGCCAGCAGCGTAAGCCTTAACTATGGCTACACCTTC. Translating gives CASSVSLNYGYTF. Looking up the rest from reference TRBV9 and TRBJ1-2 gives the full variable domain: DSGVTQTPKHLITATGQRVTLRCSPRSGDLSVYWYQQSLDQGLQFLIQYYNGEERAKGNILERFSAQQFPDLHSELNLSSLELGDSALYFCASSVSLNYGYTFGSGTRLTVV.

The genes are TRBV5-1 and TRBJ2-3; D call uncertain. CDR1 and CDR2 from the germline V gene are SGHRS and YFSETQ. Trimming shortened V by 0 bases and J by 0 bases, and 11 bases separated the two germline ends. The CDR3 has 16 residues. DNA of the CDR3: TGCGCCAGCAGCTTGGGTCTGCTCGGTAGCACAGATACGCAGTATTTT. Amino acid sequence: CASSLGLLGSTDTQYF.

The chain carries TRBV7-9 and TRBJ1-2; 11 bases match TRBD1. The length of the CDR3 is 15 residues. The trim removed 5 bases at V and 4 bases at J, leaving 6 bases unmatched. Germline CDR1 and CDR2: SEHNR and FQNEAQ (reference sequence). As DNA, the CDR3 is TGTGCCAGCAGCCCCGGACAGGGGGCCGGCTATGGCTACACCTTC. Residues: CASSPGQGAGYGYTF.

J is TRBJ1-4 and V is TRBV4-3, with no clear D. CDR1 and CDR2 from the germline V gene are LGHNA and YSLEER. CDR3 length: 16 amino acids. Trimming removed 1 base at V and 6 bases at J, with 15 bases between. In DNA, the CDR3 is TGCGCCAGCAGCCAAGGACGTCAGAGGCTTGATGAAAAACTGTTTTTT. This codes for CASSQGRQRLDEKLFF.

This clone was observed once. The rearrangement uses TRBV2 and TRBJ2-3, with TRBD1 as a possible D gene (6 bases). From germline, CDR1 is SNHLY and CDR2 FYNNEI. V was shortened by 4 bases and J by 5 bases, with 19 bases between the two germline ends. This CDR3 contains 16 residues. The CDR3 region has the DNA TGTGCCAGCAGTGGGCTAACGGTGGGGGCGAGAGATACGCAGTATTTT. It translates to CASSGLTVGARDTQYF.

The chain uses TRBV30 and TRBJ2-1, with 11 bases aligning to TRBD2. Germline assignment: CDR1 GTSNPN and CDR2 SVGIG (reference sequence). Losses at the gene ends were 7 bases for V and 9 bases for J; bases not matched to a gene: 20. The CDR3 extends over 17 amino acids. Here the CDR3 reads CASDSGRAPYSIAEQFF. DNA of the CDR3: TGTGCCTCCGATAGCGGGAGGGCACCATATTCAATTGCTGAGCAGTTCTTC.

The rearrangement joins TRBV11-2 to TRBJ2-1; D uncertain. Per the germline V gene, CDR1 is SGHAT and CDR2 is FQNNGV. V was trimmed by 0 bases and J by 0 bases, leaving 12 bases between them. The CDR3 is 17 residues long. The CDR3 region is CASSLDPFTDSYNEQFF. CDR3 sequence (DNA): TGTGCCAGCAGCTTAGACCCATTTACAGACTCCTACAATGAGCAGTTCTTC.

V is TRBV5-1 and J is TRBJ1-6; 7 bases align to TRBD1. J was trimmed by 9 bases and V by 3 bases; bases with no gene match: 3. This CDR3 contains 13 residues. The germline gives CDR1 SGHRS, CDR2 YFSETQ. In DNA form, the CDR3 reads TGCGCCAGCAGCTACCGGACAGGTTCACCCCTCCACTTT. The encoded protein is CASSYRTGSPLHF.

This clone was observed a few times. The gene calls are TRBV19 and TRBJ2-7; possibly TRBD1 for D (6 bases). The CDR3 spans 14 residues. Germline CDR1 and CDR2: LNHDA and SQIVND (reference sequence). V was shortened by 3 bases and J by 6 bases, with 15 bases between the two germline ends. The DNA for the CDR3 is TGTGCCAGTAGTATTATTTCAGGGGCTACCGAGCAGTACTTC. Its protein is CASSIISGATEQYF.